A selection of T cell receptor beta chains follows, all from one sample in a study of control samples from healthy donors and cancer patients. The data were produced by immunoSEQ multiplex PCR, yet TCRdb's version contains in-frame clones alone and is incomplete. The sample includes around 130,000 clones, about 94% of them seen just once. The sequencing input was blood. The receptors were gathered from a young man in good health. Both conserved end residues are part of each CDR3. The D gene is left open where the match is weak. Rows give clone size only sometimes, using once, few, many, or a class for an expanded clone.

D gene: TRBD2
clone size: .
CDR3 length: 11
J gene: TRBJ2-1
V gene: TRBV20-1
CDR3 DNA: TGCAGTTCCGGGACTACCAATGAGCAGTTCTTC
CDR3 protein: CSSGTTNEQFF

D gene: .
clone size: .
CDR3 length: 15
J gene: TRBJ1-6
V gene: TRBV28
CDR3 DNA: TGTGCCAGCAGGAGGCAGGGTATCTATAATTCACCCCTCCACTTT
CDR3 protein: CASRRQGIYNSPLHF

D gene: .
clone size: .
CDR3 length: 14
J gene: TRBJ1-1
V gene: TRBV2
CDR3 DNA: TGTGCCAGCAGGTATACGGTACAGTACACTGAAGCTTTCTTT
CDR3 protein: CASRYTVQYTEAFF

D gene: TRBD2
clone size: once
CDR3 length: 17
J gene: TRBJ2-1
V gene: TRBV7-9
CDR3 DNA: TGTGCCAGCAGCTTAAGGCTAGCGGGGACATCCTACAATGAGCAGTTCTTC
CDR3 protein: CASSLRLAGTSYNEQFF

D gene: .
clone size: .
CDR3 length: 15
J gene: TRBJ2-1
V gene: TRBV7-2
CDR3 DNA: TGTGCCAGCAGCTCCGGGGGTAGCTCCTACAATGAGCAGTTCTTC
CDR3 protein: CASSSGGSSYNEQFF

D gene: .
clone size: .
CDR3 length: 14
J gene: TRBJ2-7
V gene: TRBV5-6
CDR3 DNA: TGTGCCAGCAGCCTCTCCGGTCCTCGATACGAGCAGTACTTC
CDR3 protein: CASSLSGPRYEQYF

D gene: TRBD1
clone size: .
CDR3 length: 14
J gene: TRBJ1-1
V gene: TRBV5-1
CDR3 DNA: TGCGCCAGCAGCTCGGGACAGGGGAACACTGAAGCTTTCTTT
CDR3 protein: CASSSGQGNTEAFF

D gene: TRBD1
clone size: .
CDR3 length: 15
J gene: TRBJ2-5
V gene: TRBV7-9
CDR3 DNA: TGTGCCAGCAGCTTAGGGGACAGGGAACAAGAGACCCAGTACTTC
CDR3 protein: CASSLGDREQETQYF

D gene: TRBD2
clone size: .
CDR3 length: 15
J gene: TRBJ2-1
V gene: TRBV7-9
CDR3 DNA: TGTGCCAGCAGCTTAGCAAGCGGGGGGGTCAATGAGCAGTTCTTC
CDR3 protein: CASSLASGGVNEQFF

D gene: .
clone size: once
CDR3 length: 14
J gene: TRBJ2-5
V gene: TRBV27
CDR3 DNA: TGTGCCAGCAGTTTATGGGGCAGCCAAGAGACCCAGTACTTC
CDR3 protein: CASSLWGSQETQYF

D gene: TRBD1
clone size: .
CDR3 length: 16
J gene: TRBJ2-3
V gene: TRBV4-1
CDR3 DNA: TGCGCCAGCAGCCTCTTGGGACAGGGGGCGGGAGATACGCAGTATTTT
CDR3 protein: CASSLLGQGAGDTQYF

D gene: .
clone size: .
CDR3 length: 16
J gene: TRBJ1-1
V gene: TRBV25-1
CDR3 DNA: TGTGCCAGCAGTGAATCGGGGAGGGCAGGGAACACTGAAGCTTTCTTT
CDR3 protein: CASSESGRAGNTEAFF

D gene: TRBD1
clone size: .
CDR3 length: 16
J gene: TRBJ1-2
V gene: TRBV6-6
CDR3 DNA: TGTGCCAGCAGTTTCGACAGGACAGGGACCCTCTATGGCTACACCTTC
CDR3 protein: CASSFDRTGTLYGYTF

D gene: .
clone size: .
CDR3 length: 12
J gene: TRBJ1-2
V gene: TRBV30
CDR3 DNA: TGTGCACACTCCAGAGGGCTTTATGGCTACACCTTC
CDR3 protein: CAHSRGLYGYTF

D gene: .
clone size: once
CDR3 length: 15
J gene: TRBJ1-3
V gene: TRBV5-4
CDR3 DNA: TGTGCCAGCAGCCAGACCACTTTCTCTGGAAACACCATATATTTT
CDR3 protein: CASSQTTFSGNTIYF

D gene: TRBD2
clone size: .
CDR3 length: 16
J gene: TRBJ2-5
V gene: TRBV5-1
CDR3 DNA: TGCGCCAGCAGCTCGGGACTAGCGGGGGGGCCGGAGACCCAGTACTTC
CDR3 protein: CASSSGLAGGPETQYF